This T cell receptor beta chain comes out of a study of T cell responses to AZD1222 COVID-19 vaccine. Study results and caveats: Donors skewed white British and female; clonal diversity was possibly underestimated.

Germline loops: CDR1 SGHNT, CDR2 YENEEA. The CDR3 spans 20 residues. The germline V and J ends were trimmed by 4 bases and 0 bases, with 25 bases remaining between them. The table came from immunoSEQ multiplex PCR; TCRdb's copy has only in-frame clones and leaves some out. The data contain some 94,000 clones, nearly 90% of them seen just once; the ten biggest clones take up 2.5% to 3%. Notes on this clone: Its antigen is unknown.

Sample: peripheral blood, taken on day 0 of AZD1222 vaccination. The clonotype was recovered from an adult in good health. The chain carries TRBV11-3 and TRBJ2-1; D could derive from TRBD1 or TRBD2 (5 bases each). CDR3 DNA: TGTGCCAGCAGCTGGGGGTGGGCGGCCGCCGCGCTTAGCTCCTACAATGAGCAGTTCTTC. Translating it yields CASSWGWAAAALSSYNEQFF.